This T cell receptor (beta chain) was recovered during a study of post-analysis software for immune sequencing data. This clonotype was counted between two and nine times. Its target is unknown. Built from TCR beta cDNA, the libraries had unique molecular identifiers in them. Roughly 470,000 cDNA molecules came from about 1 to 10 million T cells. Using its own MiXCR run on the PCR reads, TCRdb lists one record per CDR3 protein. The sample shows 450,000 to 700,000 distinct CDR3 sequences, about 40% of them seen only once. General study findings and limits: Significantly decreased normalized Chao1 diversity was recorded for multiple sclerosis patients relative to controls. Five or six TRBV segments appeared more often in patients than in controls, and TRBV5-6, TRBV5-1 and TRBV20-1 were among these.

V shed 6 bases and J 0 bases; nucleotides not matched to a gene: 4. This CDR3 is built from 15 residues. The chain couples TRBV12-3 or TRBV12-4 to TRBJ2-3; 9 bases fit TRBD1. The sample was blood. This TCR was sampled from a girl aged 5-17 years with multiple sclerosis. CDR3 DNA: TGTGCCAGCAGAACAGGGGGCCTTAGCACAGATACGCAGTATTTT. This gives the protein CASRTGGLSTDTQYF.